This T cell receptor (beta chain) derives from a study of T cell responses to AZD1222 COVID-19 vaccine. V shed 5 bases and J shed 0 bases, with 11 bases lying between them. CDR3 length: 14 amino acids. Germline V gene sequence: CDR1 WNHNN, CDR2 SYGVQD (reference sequence). General study findings and limits: At study baseline, merely over 5 AZD1222 recipients were seropositive.

Sequencing used immunoSEQ multiplex PCR; TCRdb keeps in-frame clones, though not all of them. The data contain over 130,000 clones, around nine tenths of them singletons. About this clone: Its antigen is undetermined.

The rearrangement links TRBV10-1 to TRBJ2-7; D remains ambiguous. This material consisted of peripheral blood, taken 28 days after the second AZD1222 dose. The sequence derives from an adult who received the AZD1222 COVID-19 vaccine. In DNA form, the CDR3 reads TGCGCCAGCAGTATGGGCGGTAGCTCCTACGAGCAGTACTTC. Translated: CASSMGGSSYEQYF.